A selection of T cell receptor beta chains follows, all from one sample in a study of T cell responses to AZD1222 COVID-19 vaccine. Sequenced by immunoSEQ multiplex PCR; TCRdb stores in-frame clones only, minus some. Here the sample spans about 160,000 clones, approximately 94% being singletons. The source was peripheral blood, collected 28 days after the second AZD1222 dose. The receptors were gathered from an adult who received the AZD1222 COVID-19 vaccine. The CDR3 runs from the conserved cysteine through the conserved F or W. The D gene is left open where the match is weak. Only some rows state a clone size, as once, few, many or a class for expanded clones.

j_call clone_size v_call d_call cdr3_nt cdr3_aa
TRBJ2-7 few TRBV6-2/TRBV6-3 NA TGTGCCAGCAGTTACAGAGGAGAAGCGGTCTACGAGCAGTACTTC CASSYRGEAVYEQYF
TRBJ1-1 NA TRBV9 TRBD1 TGTGCCAGCAGCGCCCAACCGGACAGGGCCGGGTCATTT CASSAQPDRAGSF
TRBJ1-1 NA TRBV10-2 NA TGCGCCAGCAAGGGACAAACGAACACTGAAGCTTTCTTT CASKGQTNTEAFF
TRBJ1-6 NA TRBV4-1 NA TGCGCCAGCAGCCAGACACAATATAATTCACCCCTCCACTTT CASSQTQYNSPLHF
TRBJ1-2 NA TRBV6-1 NA TGTGCCAGCAGTGAAGCGCTTAACAGGAGGATATATGGCTACACCTTC CASSEALNRRIYGYTF
TRBJ2-3 once TRBV5-1 TRBD1 TGCGCCAGCGGGACAGGGAGCACAGATACGCAGTATTTT CASGTGSTDTQYF
TRBJ1-3 NA TRBV9 NA TGTGCCAGCAGCGTAAACAGCCGTGGAAACACCATATATTTT CASSVNSRGNTIYF
TRBJ2-1 NA TRBV18 NA TGTGCCAGCTCACCGCTGGGCCAGGGCTACAATGAGCAGTTCTTC CASSPLGQGYNEQFF
TRBJ1-6 NA TRBV6-6 TRBD1 TGTGCCAGCAGTTACGTCGACAGGGCTAATTCACCCCTCCACTTT CASSYVDRANSPLHF
TRBJ1-6 NA TRBV25-1 TRBD1 TGTGCCAGCAGTGAATGGCAGGGGGCAGGGAATTCACCCCTCCACTTT CASSEWQGAGNSPLHF
TRBJ1-2 NA TRBV4-1 NA TGCGCCAGCAGCCAAGACCGGTCCAACTATGGCTACACCTTC CASSQDRSNYGYTF
TRBJ2-7 NA TRBV18 TRBD2 TGTGCCAGCTCCGCTTCTGGGACTAGCGGACTATACGAGCAGTACTTC CASSASGTSGLYEQYF
TRBJ1-5 NA TRBV7-2 NA TGTGCCAGCAGCGAATCTCCGGGACTCCGGAGCAATCAGCCCCAGCATTTT CASSESPGLRSNQPQHF
TRBJ2-5 NA TRBV27 TRBD2 TGTGCCAGCAGCTCCCGGACTAGCGGGCGACAAGAGACCCAGTACTTC CASSSRTSGRQETQYF
TRBJ2-3 NA TRBV11-3 TRBD2 TGTGCCAGCAGCTTAGCTGGACTAGCGTACACAGATACGCAGTATTTT CASSLAGLAYTDTQYF
TRBJ2-7 NA TRBV5-1 TRBD1 TGCGCCAGCAGCTTGGCCAGGGACAGGGAGTACTACGAGCAGTACTTC CASSLARDREYYEQYF
TRBJ1-1 NA TRBV5-4 TRBD1 TGTGCCAGCAGCTTGGCAGGGACAGGGTACACTGAAGCTTTCTTT CASSLAGTGYTEAFF
TRBJ2-1 NA TRBV7-3 TRBD2 TGTGCCAGCAGCTCCTCCGGGACTAGGGGAATTGAGCAGTTCTTC CASSSSGTRGIEQFF
TRBJ1-5 NA TRBV7-9 NA TGTGCCAGCAGCTCTCAGAGTCAGCCCCAGCATTTT CASSSQSQPQHF
TRBJ2-1 once TRBV4-1 TRBD2 TGCGCCAGCAGCCAAGATGCGGGGACTAGCGGGAGGGATGAGCAGTTCTTC CASSQDAGTSGRDEQFF
TRBJ2-5 NA TRBV7-9 NA TGTGCCAGCAGCTTACTACAGAAAGAGACCCAGTACTTC CASSLLQKETQYF
TRBJ2-3 once TRBV25-1 NA TGTGCCAGCAGTGAACCGCCCACAGATACGCAGTATTTT CASSEPPTDTQYF
TRBJ1-1 NA TRBV5-8 NA TGTGCCAGCTATTGGGAATCGGGAACTGAAGCTTTCTTT CASYWESGTEAFF
TRBJ1-5 NA TRBV6-5 NA TGTGCCAGCGGGGGGTTGATCGGCAATCAGCCCCAGCATTTT CASGGLIGNQPQHF
TRBJ2-7 NA TRBV12-3/TRBV12-4 NA TGTGCCAGCAGTTTTAGGGCAGCTACCGAGTTC CASSFRAATEF
TRBJ1-4 NA TRBV28 NA TGTGCCAGCGTTTCCGGGGGAGATGAAAAACTGTTTTTT CASVSGGDEKLFF
TRBJ2-3 NA TRBV20-1 TRBD2 TGCAGTGCTAGTCTAGCGGCCCAGGTGGGAGATACGCAGTATTTT CSASLAAQVGDTQYF
TRBJ2-2 once TRBV4-3 NA TGCGCCAGCAGCCAATATACCGGGACTTACACCGGGGAGCTGTTTTTT CASSQYTGTYTGELFF
TRBJ2-7 NA TRBV6-5 NA TGTGCCAGCACGGACGTCAGCTCCTACGAGCAGTACTTC CASTDVSSYEQYF
TRBJ2-7 NA TRBV9 NA TGTGCCAGCAGCGTAGGGTCTAGGAGCGAGCAGTACTTC CASSVGSRSEQYF